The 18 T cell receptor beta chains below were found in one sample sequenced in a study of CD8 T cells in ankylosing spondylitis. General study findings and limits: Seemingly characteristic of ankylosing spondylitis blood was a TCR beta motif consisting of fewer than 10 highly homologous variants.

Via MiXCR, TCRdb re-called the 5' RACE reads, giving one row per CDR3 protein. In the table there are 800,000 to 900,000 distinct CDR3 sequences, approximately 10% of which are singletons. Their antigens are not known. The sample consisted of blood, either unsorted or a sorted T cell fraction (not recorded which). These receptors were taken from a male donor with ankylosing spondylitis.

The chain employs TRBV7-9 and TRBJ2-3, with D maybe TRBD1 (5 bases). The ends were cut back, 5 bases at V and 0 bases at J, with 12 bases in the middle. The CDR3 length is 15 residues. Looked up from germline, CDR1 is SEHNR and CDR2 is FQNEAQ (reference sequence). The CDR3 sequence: CASSPTVLSTDTQYF. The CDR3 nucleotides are TGTGCCAGCAGCCCGACAGTCCTTAGCACAGATACGCAGTATTTT.

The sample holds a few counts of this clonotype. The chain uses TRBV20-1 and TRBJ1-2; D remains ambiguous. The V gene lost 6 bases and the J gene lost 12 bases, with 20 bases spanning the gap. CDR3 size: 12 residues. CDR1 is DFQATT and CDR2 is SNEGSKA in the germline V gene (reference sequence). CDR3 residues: CSASTSSPVNTF. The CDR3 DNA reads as TGCAGTGCCAGCACCTCATCCCCTGTCAACACCTTC.

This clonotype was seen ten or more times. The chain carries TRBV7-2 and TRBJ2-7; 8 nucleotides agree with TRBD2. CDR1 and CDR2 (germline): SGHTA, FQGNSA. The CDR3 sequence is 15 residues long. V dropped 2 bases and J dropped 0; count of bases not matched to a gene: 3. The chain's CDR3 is CASSLSSGSSYEQYF. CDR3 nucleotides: TGTGCCAGCAGCTTATCCAGCGGGAGCTCCTACGAGCAGTACTTC.

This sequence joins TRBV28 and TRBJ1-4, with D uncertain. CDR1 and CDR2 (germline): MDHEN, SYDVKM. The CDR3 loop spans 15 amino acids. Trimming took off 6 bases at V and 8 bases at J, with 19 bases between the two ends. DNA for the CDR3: TGTGCCAGCAGCCCCCACTCCGGAACACGGGAAAAACTGTTTTTT. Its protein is CASSPHSGTREKLFF.

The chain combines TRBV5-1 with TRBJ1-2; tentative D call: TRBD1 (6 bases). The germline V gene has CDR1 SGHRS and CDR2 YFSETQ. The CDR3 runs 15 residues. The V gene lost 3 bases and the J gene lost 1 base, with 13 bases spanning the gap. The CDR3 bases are TGCGCCAGCAGCTCCGCCGGGACACTTAACTATGGCTACACCTTC. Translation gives CASSSAGTLNYGYTF.

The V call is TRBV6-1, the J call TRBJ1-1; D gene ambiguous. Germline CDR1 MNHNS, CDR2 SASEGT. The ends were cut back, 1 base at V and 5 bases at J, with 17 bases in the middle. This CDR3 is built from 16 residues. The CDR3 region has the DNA TGTGCCAGCAGTGAAGTTGGATTGGCAGAATGGACTGAAGCTTTCTTT. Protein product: CASSEVGLAEWTEAFF.

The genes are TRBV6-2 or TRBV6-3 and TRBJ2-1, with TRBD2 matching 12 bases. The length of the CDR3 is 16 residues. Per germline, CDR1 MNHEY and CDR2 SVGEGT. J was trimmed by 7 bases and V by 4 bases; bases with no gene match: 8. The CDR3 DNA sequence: TGTGCCAGCAGTTCCCTAGCGGGGGGGCCACGGAATGAGCAGTTCTTC. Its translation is CASSSLAGGPRNEQFF.

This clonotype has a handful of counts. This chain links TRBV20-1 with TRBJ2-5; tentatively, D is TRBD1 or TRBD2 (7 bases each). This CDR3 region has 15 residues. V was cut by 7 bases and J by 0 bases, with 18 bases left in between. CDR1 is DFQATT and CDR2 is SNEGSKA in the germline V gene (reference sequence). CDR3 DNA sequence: TGCAGTGGAAGGGAGGGGGCGAGTCACCAAGAGACCCAGTACTTC. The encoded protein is CSGREGASHQETQYF.

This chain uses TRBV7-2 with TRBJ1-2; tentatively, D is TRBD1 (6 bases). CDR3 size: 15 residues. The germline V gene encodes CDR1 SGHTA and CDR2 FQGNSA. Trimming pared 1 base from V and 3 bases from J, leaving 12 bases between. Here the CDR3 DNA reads TGTGCCAGCAGCTTAGAGGCAGGGGATTACTATGGCTACACCTTC. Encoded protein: CASSLEAGDYYGYTF. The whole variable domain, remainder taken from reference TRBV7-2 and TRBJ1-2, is GAGVSQSPSNKVTEKGKDVELRCDPISGHTALYWYRQSLGQGLEFLIYFQGNSAPDKSGLPSDRFSAERTGGSVSTLTIQRTQQEDSAVYLCASSLEAGDYYGYTFGSGTRLTVV.

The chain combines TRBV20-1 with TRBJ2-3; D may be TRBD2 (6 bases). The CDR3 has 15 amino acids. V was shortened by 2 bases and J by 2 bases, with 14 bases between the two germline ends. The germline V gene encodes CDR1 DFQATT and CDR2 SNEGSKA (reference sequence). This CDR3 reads CSARRAGKYTDTQYF. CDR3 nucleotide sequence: TGCAGTGCTAGAAGGGCGGGGAAGTACACAGATACGCAGTATTTT.

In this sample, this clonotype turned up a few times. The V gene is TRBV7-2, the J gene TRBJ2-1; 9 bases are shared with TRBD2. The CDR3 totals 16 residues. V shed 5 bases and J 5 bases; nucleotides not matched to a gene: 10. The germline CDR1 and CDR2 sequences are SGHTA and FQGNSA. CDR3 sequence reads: CASSQTSGPSHNEQFF. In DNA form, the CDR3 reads TGTGCCAGCAGCCAAACTAGCGGGCCCTCTCACAATGAGCAGTTCTTC.

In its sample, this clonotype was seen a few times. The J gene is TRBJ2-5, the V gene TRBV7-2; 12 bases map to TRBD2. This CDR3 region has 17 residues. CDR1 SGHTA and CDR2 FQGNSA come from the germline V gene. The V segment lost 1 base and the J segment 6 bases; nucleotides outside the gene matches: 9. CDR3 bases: TGTGCCAGCAGCTTAGTACTAGCGGGAGGCGGGGGGCAGACCCAGTACTTC. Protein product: CASSLVLAGGGGQTQYF.

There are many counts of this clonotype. CDR3 bases: TGCAGCGTTGTTTCGATTCACTCCAACACTGAAGCTTTCTTT. Protein product: CSVVSIHSNTEAFF. The genes are TRBV29-1 and TRBJ1-1; D not certain. Germline CDR1 reads SQVTM; CDR2 reads ANQGSEA. There are 14 residues in the CDR3. With 4 bases removed from V and 2 bases from J, the gap between germline ends came to 14 bases.

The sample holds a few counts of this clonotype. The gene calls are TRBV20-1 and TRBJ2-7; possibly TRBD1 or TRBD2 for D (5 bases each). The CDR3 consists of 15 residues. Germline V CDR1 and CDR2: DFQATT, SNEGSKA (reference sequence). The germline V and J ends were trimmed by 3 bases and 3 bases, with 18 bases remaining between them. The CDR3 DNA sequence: TGCAGTGCTAGTTACGGTCGGGACCGGATCTACGAGCAGTACTTC. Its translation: CSASYGRDRIYEQYF.

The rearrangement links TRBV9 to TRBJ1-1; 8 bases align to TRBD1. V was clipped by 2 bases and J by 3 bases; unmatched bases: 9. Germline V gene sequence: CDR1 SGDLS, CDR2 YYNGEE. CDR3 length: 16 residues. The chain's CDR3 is CASSVSPGGGYTEAFF. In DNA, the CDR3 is TGTGCCAGCAGCGTTTCACCAGGGGGCGGATACACTGAAGCTTTCTTT.

The CDR3 coding sequence is TGCAGTGCTGGCCGGCCAGGGAGGCAAGAGACCCAGTACTTC. Amino acids: CSAGRPGRQETQYF. V is TRBV20-1 and J is TRBJ2-5; possible D gene TRBD2, 6 bases. The CDR3 loop spans 14 amino acids. V lost 5 bases and J 2 bases, leaving 15 bases between the germline ends. CDR1 DFQATT and CDR2 SNEGSKA come from the germline V gene (reference sequence).

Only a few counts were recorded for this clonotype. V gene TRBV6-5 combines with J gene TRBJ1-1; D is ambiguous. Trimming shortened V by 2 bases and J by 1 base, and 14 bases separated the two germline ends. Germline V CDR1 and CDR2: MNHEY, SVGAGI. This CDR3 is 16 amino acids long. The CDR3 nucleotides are TGTGCCAGCAGTTACGGAGGAGGAGATTCGAACACTGAAGCTTTCTTT. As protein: CASSYGGGDSNTEAFF.

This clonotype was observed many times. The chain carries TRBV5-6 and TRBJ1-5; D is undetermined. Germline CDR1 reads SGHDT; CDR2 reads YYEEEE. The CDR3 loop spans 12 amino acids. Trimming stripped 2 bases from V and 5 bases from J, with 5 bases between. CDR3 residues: CASSFIDQPQHF. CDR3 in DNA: TGTGCCAGCAGCTTCATAGATCAGCCCCAGCATTTT.